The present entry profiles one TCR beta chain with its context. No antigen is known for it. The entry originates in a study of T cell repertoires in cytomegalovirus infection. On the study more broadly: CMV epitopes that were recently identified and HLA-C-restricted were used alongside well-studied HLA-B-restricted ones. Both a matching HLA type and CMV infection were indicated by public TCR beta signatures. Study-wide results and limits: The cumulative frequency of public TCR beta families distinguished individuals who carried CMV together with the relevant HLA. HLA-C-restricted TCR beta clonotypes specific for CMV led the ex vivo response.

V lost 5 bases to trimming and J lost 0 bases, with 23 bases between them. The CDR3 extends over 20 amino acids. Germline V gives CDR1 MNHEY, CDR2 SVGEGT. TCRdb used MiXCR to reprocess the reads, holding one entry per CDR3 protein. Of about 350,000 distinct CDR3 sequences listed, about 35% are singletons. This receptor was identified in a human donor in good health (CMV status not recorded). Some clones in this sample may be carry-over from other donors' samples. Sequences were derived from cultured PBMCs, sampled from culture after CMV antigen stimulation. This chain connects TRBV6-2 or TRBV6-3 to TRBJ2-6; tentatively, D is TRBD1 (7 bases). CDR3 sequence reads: CASSRGRGDRSNSGANVLTF. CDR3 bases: TGTGCCAGCAGTAGAGGCCGCGGGGACAGAAGTAACTCTGGGGCCAACGTCCTGACTTTC.